The clone carrying this TCR beta chain was seen repeatedly, ten times or more. This entry comes from a study of blood T cell repertoires in COVID-19. Study-wide background: Some COVID-19 samples were acute and others convalescent; all came from the United States, Italy and Spain. T cells, B-cell-depleted T cells, or PBMCs provided the cDNA or gDNA that served as material.

In the original analysis: The assay estimated nucleated cells by amplifying reference gene primers. The table came from immunoSEQ multiplex PCR; TCRdb's copy has only in-frame clones and leaves some out. D and trimming come from the DNA, and the V and J calls and clone size come from that table. Here the sample spans 130,000 or so clones, 55% to 75% being singletons. In germline, CDR1 is SGHVS, CDR2 FQNEAQ. Trimming at V came to 3 bases and at J to 5 bases, leaving 6 bases not matched to a gene. This CDR3 region has 16 residues. This TCR derives from an older woman with acute or convalescent COVID-19. Sequenced input: peripheral blood. The V and J genes are TRBV7-8 and TRBJ2-2; TRBD1 matches at 10 bases. The CDR3 region has the DNA TGTGCCAGCAGCTTGGCTAGGACAGGGGGGACCGGGGAGCTGTTTTTT. This encodes CASSLARTGGTGELFF.